The present entry profiles one T cell receptor (beta chain) with its context. The antigen it recognizes is unknown. No much larger clone is present one base from it, and per-base qualities are unavailable. Relative to germline, V is 2 bases shorter and J is 4 bases shorter, with 13 bases between their ends. The CDR1 and CDR2 encoded by the germline V gene (reference sequence) are SGHKS and YYEKEE. Taken from cysteine to phenylalanine, the CDR3 has 15 residues. Solely the CDR3 DNA is kept, with 45 bases framed from the first base. The data originate from a study of shared clonotypes between healthy human individuals (TCRdb year 2020). For the wider study: A couple of women and a few men aged 18 to 49 years were included in the cohort. Per donor, three plates each were used for CD4 naive and CD4 memory, two for CD8 naive, and one for CD8 memory. Leukapheresis yielded between about 0.85 and 10 billion PBMCs per donor. To estimate repertoire size and how much clonotype sharing occurs between individuals, the study deeply sequenced the blood TCR repertoires of roughly 5 healthy adults. Libraries were prepared and TCR repertoires were sequenced by different laboratories using diverse techniques, in order to increase sequencing depth and limit assay-specific biases. Summary of the overall study and its limitations: Even with the large sequencing depth, rarefaction of the sorted-subset datasets indicated that sequencing was incomplete. When a handful of donors were compared, the shared fraction of clonotypes was about 5.2% for naive CD4, 3% to 4% for naive CD8, 2% to 2.5% for memory CD4, and less than 0.45% for memory CD8. Naive subsets generally had larger estimated clonotype richness than memory subsets. Pairwise subsampling indicated that sequencing depth was expected to affect the degree of clonotype sharing among donors. Sampling was limited to blood, and TCR repertoires in tissue likely differ from TCR repertoires in blood. Compared with non-shared clonotypes, the clonotypes found in all four sorted-subset donors had higher generation probabilities. Because the study included only a small number of donors, the genetic and exposure-history diversity represented was limited.

The donors were healthy, HIV-negative adults who had no recently reported acute infections or vaccinations. Every donor was a Caucasian adult residing in Nashville, Tennessee, USA. CD8 memory samples consisted of magnetically selected CD45RO+ cells combined with CCR7-negative CD45RA+ effector memory (TemRA) cells. After blood collection by leukapheresis, PBMCs were isolated using Ficoll-Histopaque density gradient centrifugation and then cryopreserved in the vapor phase of liquid nitrogen. Analytical flow cytometry was used to check the purity and quantity of each magnetically sorted T cell population. From each sorted fraction, genomic DNA was isolated and quantified by UV absorbance on a Nanodrop 2000c. TCR CDR3 regions were amplified from genomic DNA by multiplex PCR using the deep immunoSEQ assay. Extracted genomic DNA from each cell subset was spread evenly across all wells of several immunoSEQ 96-well plates, with each plate serving as a replicate. Each replicate PCR for sorted subsets received about 0.2 ug genomic DNA, equal to around 32,000 T cell genomes. Purified libraries were quantified with a Qubit 3.0 fluorometer, sized on a Bioanalyzer 2100, and re-quantified with the KAPA Library Quantification kit. Every immunoSEQ 96-well plate was sequenced on a separate single-read 150-cycle Illumina NextSeq 550 flow cell. Per the authors' processing: Because only junctional sequences without quality scores were contained in the immunoSEQ output, filtering matching that applied to full-length reads could not be performed. To assign V/J genes and CDR3, sequences were annotated against IMGT germline references using PyIR, a Python wrapper for IgBLAST v1.9. Reads were filtered out if the reads had weak V/J assignments (E-value above 1e-6), no CDR3, stop codons, out-of-frame junctions, or ambiguous translated residues. A V3J clonotype was defined by an identical inferred V gene, J gene, and CDR3 amino acid sequence. Percentage overlap between repertoires was calculated by dividing the number of shared unique clonotypes by the size of the smaller repertoire. Three approaches were used to assess repertoire richness: RTK rarefaction, the Chao1 estimator, and Recon v2.1 estimates of unobserved clonotypes. For all TCRbeta clonotypes obtained by the gDNA method from four donors, generation probabilities were computed with OLGA. The source is immuneACCESS, and TCRdb retained only in-frame sequences with V and J called. Part of the clones is not carried over; for the studies checked, unresolved V genes explain less than half of this, and the remainder is unexplained. That table is the source of V, J and clone size, and D and trimming were worked out from the DNA. In this sample the table shows 400,000 or so clones, about 96% of which occur a single time. The ten largest account for approximately 0.32% of the sample.

The rearrangement joined TRBV5-5 to TRBJ1-5, with no confident D gene call. Sequencing input: memory CD8+ T cells sorted from blood. According to the study, the label for this sample's cell subset or site signals: CD45RO+ cells pooled with CCR7-negative TemRA cells. The receptor was isolated from a man aged 25-45 years in good health. The CDR3 is CASSFIWAGNQPQHF. Here is the DNA: TGTGCCAGCAGCTTCATCTGGGCTGGGAATCAGCCCCAGCATTTT.